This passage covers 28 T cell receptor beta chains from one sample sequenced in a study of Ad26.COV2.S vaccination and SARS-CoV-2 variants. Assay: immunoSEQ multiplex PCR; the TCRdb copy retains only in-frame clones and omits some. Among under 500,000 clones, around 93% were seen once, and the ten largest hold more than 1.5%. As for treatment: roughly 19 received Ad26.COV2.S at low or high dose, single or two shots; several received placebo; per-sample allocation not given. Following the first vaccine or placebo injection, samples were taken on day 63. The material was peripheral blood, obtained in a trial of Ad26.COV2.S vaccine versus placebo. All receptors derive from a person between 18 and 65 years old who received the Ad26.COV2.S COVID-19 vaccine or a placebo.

CDR3 sequence reads: CASSAAIQGSVGEKLFF. The CDR3 DNA sequence: TGCGCCAGCAGCGCGGCCATACAGGGGAGCGTTGGGGAAAAACTGTTTTTT. This chain links TRBV5-1 with TRBJ1-4; 7 bases line up with TRBD1. This CDR3 is 17 amino acids long. The germline V gene encodes CDR1 SGHRS and CDR2 YFSETQ. J gave up 8 bases and V 4 bases, and 17 bases lay outside the gene matches.

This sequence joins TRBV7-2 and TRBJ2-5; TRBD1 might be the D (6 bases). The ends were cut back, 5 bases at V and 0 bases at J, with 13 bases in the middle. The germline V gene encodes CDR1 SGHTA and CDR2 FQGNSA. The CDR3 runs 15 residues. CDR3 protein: CASSTQQGYQETQYF. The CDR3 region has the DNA TGTGCCAGCAGCACCCAACAGGGCTACCAAGAGACCCAGTACTTC.

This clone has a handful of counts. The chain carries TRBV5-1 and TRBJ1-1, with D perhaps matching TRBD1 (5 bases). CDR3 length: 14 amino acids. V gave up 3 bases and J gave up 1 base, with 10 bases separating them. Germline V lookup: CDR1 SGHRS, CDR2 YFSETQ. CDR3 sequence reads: CASSSLTGNTEAFF. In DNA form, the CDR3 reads TGCGCCAGCAGCTCCTTAACAGGGAACACTGAAGCTTTCTTT.

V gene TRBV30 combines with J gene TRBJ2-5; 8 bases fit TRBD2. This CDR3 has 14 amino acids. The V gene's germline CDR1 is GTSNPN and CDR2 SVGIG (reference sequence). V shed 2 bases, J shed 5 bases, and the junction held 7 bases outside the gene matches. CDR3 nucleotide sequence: TGTGCCTGGAGTCCATCGGGGGGGCGGGAGACCCAGTACTTC. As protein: CAWSPSGGRETQYF.

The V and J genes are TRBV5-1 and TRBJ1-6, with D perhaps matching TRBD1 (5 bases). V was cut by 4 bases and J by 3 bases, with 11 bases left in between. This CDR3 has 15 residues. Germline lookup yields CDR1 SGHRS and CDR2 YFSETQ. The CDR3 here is CASSARDGYNSPLHF. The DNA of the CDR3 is TGCGCCAGCAGCGCCCGGGACGGCTATAATTCACCCCTCCACTTT.

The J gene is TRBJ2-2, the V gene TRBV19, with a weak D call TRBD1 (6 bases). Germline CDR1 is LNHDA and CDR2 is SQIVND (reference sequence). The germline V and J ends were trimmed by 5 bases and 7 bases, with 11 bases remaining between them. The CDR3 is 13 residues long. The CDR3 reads CASSSRGVGELFF. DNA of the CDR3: TGTGCCAGTAGTTCCAGGGGAGTCGGGGAGCTGTTTTTT.

CDR3 loop: CASSSYRGHLEAFF. The CDR3 DNA sequence: TGTGCCAGCAGCTCCTACAGGGGGCACCTTGAAGCTTTCTTT. The chain carries TRBV7-9 and TRBJ1-1; TRBD1 matches at 9 bases. The germline V gene encodes CDR1 SEHNR and CDR2 FQNEAQ (reference sequence). The ends lost 4 bases at V and 7 bases at J; junction bases unmatched: 7. The CDR3 is 14 amino acids.

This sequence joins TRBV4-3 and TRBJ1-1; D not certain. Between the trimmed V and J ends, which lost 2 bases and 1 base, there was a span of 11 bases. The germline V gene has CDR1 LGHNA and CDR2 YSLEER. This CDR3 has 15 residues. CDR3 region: CASSQQPQTNTEAFF. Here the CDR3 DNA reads TGCGCCAGCAGCCAACAACCCCAAACGAACACTGAAGCTTTCTTT.

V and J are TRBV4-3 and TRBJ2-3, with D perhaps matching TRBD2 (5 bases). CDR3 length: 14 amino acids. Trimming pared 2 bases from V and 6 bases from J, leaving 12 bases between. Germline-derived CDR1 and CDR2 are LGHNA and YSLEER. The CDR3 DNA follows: TGCGCCAGCAGCCAAAGACGCCCGGGGGATACGCAGTATTTT. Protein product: CASSQRRPGDTQYF.

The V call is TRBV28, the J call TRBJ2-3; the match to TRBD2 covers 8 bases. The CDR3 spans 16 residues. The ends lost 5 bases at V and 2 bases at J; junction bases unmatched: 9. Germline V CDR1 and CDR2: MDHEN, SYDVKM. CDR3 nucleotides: TGTGCCAGCAGTGGCCCCGGAGCGGGGGTCACAGATACGCAGTATTTT. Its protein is CASSGPGAGVTDTQYF.

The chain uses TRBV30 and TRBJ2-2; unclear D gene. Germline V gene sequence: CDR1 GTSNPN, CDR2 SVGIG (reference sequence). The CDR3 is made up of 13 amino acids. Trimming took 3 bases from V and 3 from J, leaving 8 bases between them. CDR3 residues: CAWSGRDTGELFF. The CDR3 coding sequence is TGTGCCTGGAGCGGACGGGACACCGGGGAGCTGTTTTTT.

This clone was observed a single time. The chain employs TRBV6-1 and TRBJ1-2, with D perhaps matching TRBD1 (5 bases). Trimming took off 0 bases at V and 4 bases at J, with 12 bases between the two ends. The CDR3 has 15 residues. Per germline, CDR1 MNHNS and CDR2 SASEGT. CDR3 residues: CASSEADKAVYGYTF. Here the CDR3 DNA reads TGTGCCAGCAGTGAAGCGGACAAGGCGGTCTATGGCTACACCTTC.

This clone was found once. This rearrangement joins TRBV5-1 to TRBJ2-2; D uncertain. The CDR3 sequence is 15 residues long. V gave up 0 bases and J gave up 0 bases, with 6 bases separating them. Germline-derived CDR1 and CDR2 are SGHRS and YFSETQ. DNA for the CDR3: TGCGCCAGCAGCTTGGGCAGTACGAACACCGGGGAGCTGTTTTTT. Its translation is CASSLGSTNTGELFF.

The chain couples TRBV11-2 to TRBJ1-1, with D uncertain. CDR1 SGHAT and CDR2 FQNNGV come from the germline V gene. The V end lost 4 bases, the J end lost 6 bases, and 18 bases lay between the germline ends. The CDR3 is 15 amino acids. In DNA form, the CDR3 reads TGTGCCAGCAGCTCTAACGCGGCGAATGGAGCTGAAGCTTTCTTT. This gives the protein CASSSNAANGAEAFF.

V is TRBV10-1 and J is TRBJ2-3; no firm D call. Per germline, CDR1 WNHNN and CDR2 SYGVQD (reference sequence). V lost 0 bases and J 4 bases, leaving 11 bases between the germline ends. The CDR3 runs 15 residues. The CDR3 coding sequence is TGCGCCAGCAGTGAGTCGATCTATGGGGCAGATACGCAGTATTTT. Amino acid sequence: CASSESIYGADTQYF.

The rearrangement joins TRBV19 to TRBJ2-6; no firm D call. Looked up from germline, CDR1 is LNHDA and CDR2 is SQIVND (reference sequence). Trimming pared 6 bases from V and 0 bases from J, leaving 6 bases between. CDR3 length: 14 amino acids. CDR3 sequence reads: CASRRYSGANVLTF. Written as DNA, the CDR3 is TGTGCCAGTAGACGGTACTCTGGGGCCAACGTCCTGACTTTC. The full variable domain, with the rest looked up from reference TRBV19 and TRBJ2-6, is DGGITQSPKYLFRKEGQNVTLSCEQNLNHDAMYWYRQDPGQGLRLIYYSQIVNDFQKGDIAEGYSVSREKKESFPLTVTSAQKNPTAFYLCASRRYSGANVLTFGAGSRLTVL.

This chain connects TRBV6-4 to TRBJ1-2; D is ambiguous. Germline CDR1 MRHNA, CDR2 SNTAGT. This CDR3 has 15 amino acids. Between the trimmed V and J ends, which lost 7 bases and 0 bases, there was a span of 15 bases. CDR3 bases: TGTGCCAGCAAGCCTACTTATTCCCCTAACTATGGCTACACCTTC. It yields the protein CASKPTYSPNYGYTF.

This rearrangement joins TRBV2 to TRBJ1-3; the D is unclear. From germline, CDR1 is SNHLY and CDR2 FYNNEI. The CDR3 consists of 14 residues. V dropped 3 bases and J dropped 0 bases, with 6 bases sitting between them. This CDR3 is CASSDPYSGNTIYF. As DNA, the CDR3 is TGTGCCAGCAGTGACCCTTACTCTGGAAACACCATATATTTT.

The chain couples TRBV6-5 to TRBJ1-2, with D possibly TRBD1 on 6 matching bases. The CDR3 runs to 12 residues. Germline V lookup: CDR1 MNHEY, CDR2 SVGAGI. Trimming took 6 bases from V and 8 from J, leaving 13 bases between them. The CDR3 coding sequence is TGTGCCAGCAGCCCAGCAGGGGACGGCTACACCTTC. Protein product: CASSPAGDGYTF.

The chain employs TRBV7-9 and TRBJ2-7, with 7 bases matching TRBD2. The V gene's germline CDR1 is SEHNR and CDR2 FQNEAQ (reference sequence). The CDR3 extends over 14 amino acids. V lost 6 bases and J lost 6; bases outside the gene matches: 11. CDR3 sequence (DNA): TGTGCCAGCAGTCGGGCCCCCAGGGAGGGCGAGCAGTACTTC. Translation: CASSRAPREGEQYF.

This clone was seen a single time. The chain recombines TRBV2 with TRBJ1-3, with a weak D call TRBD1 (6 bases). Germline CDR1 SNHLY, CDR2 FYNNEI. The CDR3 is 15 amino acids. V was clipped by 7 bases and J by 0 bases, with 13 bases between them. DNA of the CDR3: TGTGCCAGCACTTTAAAACAGGGCTCTGGAAACACCATATATTTT. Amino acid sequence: CASTLKQGSGNTIYF.

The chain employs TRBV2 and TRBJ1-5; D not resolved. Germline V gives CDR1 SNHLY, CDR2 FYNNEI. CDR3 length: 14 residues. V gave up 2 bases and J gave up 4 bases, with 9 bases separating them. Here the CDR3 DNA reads TGTGCCAGCAGTGAATTGGTGCTGAATCAGCCCCAGCATTTT. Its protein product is CASSELVLNQPQHF.

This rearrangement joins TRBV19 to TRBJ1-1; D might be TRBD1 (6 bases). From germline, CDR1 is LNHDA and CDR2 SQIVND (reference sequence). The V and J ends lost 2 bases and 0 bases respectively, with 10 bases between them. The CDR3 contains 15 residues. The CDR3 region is CASSISGAVNTEAFF. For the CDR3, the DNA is TGTGCCAGTAGTATATCAGGGGCAGTGAACACTGAAGCTTTCTTT. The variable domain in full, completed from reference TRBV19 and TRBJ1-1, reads DGGITQSPKYLFRKEGQNVTLSCEQNLNHDAMYWYRQDPGQGLRLIYYSQIVNDFQKGDIAEGYSVSREKKESFPLTVTSAQKNPTAFYLCASSISGAVNTEAFFGQGTRLTVV.

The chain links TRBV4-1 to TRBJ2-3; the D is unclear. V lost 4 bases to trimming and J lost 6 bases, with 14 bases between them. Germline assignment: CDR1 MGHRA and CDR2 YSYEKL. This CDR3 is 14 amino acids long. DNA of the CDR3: TGCGCCAGCAGCCTCCCGGGTGGATGGGATACGCAGTATTTT. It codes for CASSLPGGWDTQYF.

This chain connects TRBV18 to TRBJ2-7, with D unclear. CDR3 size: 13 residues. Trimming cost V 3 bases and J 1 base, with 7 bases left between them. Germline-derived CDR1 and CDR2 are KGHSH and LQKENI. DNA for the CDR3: TGTGCCAGCTCACCCGACGCTTCCTACGAGCAGTACTTC. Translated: CASSPDASYEQYF.

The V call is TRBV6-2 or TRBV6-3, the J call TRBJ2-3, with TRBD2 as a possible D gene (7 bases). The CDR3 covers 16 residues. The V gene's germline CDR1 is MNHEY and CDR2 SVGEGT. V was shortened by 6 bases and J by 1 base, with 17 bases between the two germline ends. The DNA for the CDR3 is TGTGCCAGCAGCATAAGGGGGGGCGTCGGCACAGATACGCAGTATTTT. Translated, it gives CASSIRGGVGTDTQYF.

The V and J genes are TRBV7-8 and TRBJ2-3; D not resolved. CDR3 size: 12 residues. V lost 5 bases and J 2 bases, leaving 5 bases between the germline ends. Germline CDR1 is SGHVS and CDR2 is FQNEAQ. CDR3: CASSQDTDTQYF. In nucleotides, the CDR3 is TGTGCCAGCAGCCAAGACACAGATACGCAGTATTTT.

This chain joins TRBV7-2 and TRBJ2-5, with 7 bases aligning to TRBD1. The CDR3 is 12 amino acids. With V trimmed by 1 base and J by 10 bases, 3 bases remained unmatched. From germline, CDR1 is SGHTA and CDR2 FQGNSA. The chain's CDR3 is CASSLGGQDQYF. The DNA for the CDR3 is TGTGCCAGCAGCTTAGGAGGACAGGACCAGTACTTC.